This entry lists 13 T cell receptor beta chains sequenced from one sample in a study of response to subunit inactivated influenza vaccine. TCRdb independently ran MiXCR on the RT-PCR reads; one entry per CDR3 protein. Counted here are about 700,000 distinct CDR3 sequences, approximately 15% occurring once; the ten biggest clones make up around 6.5%. The material sequenced was PBMCs from blood, taken around 14 days before vaccination. Receptors were obtained from a man between 50 and 59 years old who received an inactivated influenza vaccine.

The table lists this clonotype with a few counts. A much larger clone differs from this one at a single base, so this may be a read error. The chain uses TRBV7-2 and TRBJ2-1; D tentatively fits TRBD1 or TRBD2 (5 bases each). Germline V gene lookup returns CDR1 SGHTA and CDR2 FQGNSA. V was shortened by 5 bases and J by 3 bases, with 8 bases between the two germline ends. CDR3 length: 13 residues. DNA of the CDR3: TGTGCCAGCAGCCGGGACGGCTACAATGAGCAGTTCTTC. Translation gives CASSRDGYNEQFF.

The V call is TRBV24-1, the J call TRBJ2-5; TRBD1 or TRBD2 may be the D gene (5 bases each). CDR1 and CDR2 from the germline V gene are KGHDR and SFDVKD. This CDR3 contains 14 residues. V lost 4 bases and J lost 10, with 18 bases in between. The CDR3, as DNA: TGTGCCACCAGTGAACACCGGGACCCTCGACACCAGTACTTC. Amino acid sequence: CATSEHRDPRHQYF.

This chain uses TRBV18 with TRBJ2-7; 9 bases align to TRBD1. Germline-derived CDR1 and CDR2 are KGHSH and LQKENI. This CDR3 is 16 amino acids long. CDR3 sequence (DNA): TGTTACAAAGCTGTCCCGGGACAGGGTTTTTCCTACGAGCAGTACTTC. This sequence encodes CYKAVPGQGFSYEQYF. The full variable domain, with the rest looked up from reference TRBV18 and TRBJ2-7, is NAGVMQNPRHLVRRRGQEARLRCSPMKGHSHVYWYRQLPEEGLKFMVYLQKENIIDESGMPKERFSAEFPKEGPSILRIQQVVRGDSAAYFCYKAVPGQGFSYEQYFGPGTRLTVT.

In this sample, this clonotype turned up a few times. V and J are TRBV29-1 and TRBJ1-4; 7 bases map to TRBD1. This CDR3 has 12 amino acids. In germline, CDR1 is SQVTM, CDR2 ANQGSEA. Unmatched junction bases numbered 5, after V lost 5 bases and J lost 8 bases. Here the CDR3 DNA reads TGCAGCGTTATTACAGGGGAGGAAAAACTGTTTTTT. It yields the protein CSVITGEEKLFF.

This chain joins TRBV6-2 or TRBV6-3 and TRBJ2-7; TRBD1 aligns across 7 bases. With V trimmed by 6 bases and J by 2 bases, 13 bases remained unmatched. CDR1 MNHEY and CDR2 SVGEGT come from the germline V gene. The CDR3 totals 16 residues. The CDR3 bases are TGTGCCAGCAGCGAGTTACGACAGGGTGTACCCTACGAGCAGTACTTC. This codes for CASSELRQGVPYEQYF.

This sequence joins TRBV10-3 and TRBJ2-7; 9 bases agree with TRBD2. The V and J ends lost 7 bases and 5 bases, in that order; junction bases with no gene match: 18. Germline CDR1 is ENHRY and CDR2 is SYGVKD. The length of the CDR3 is 17 residues. The CDR3 bases are TGTGCCATCAACCGGGGGGCCAGCGGGGGGCTACTCGACGAGCAGTACTTC. Amino acid sequence: CAINRGASGGLLDEQYF.

The DNA for the CDR3 is TGCGCCAGCAGCGAGTGGACGGCAGATTCAGGTTCACCCCTCCACTTT. Translating it yields CASSEWTADSGSPLHF. The rearrangement joins TRBV5-1 to TRBJ1-6; D not resolved. This CDR3 has 16 amino acids. CDR1 is SGHRS and CDR2 is YFSETQ in the germline V gene. V lost 4 bases to trimming and J lost 9 bases, with 20 bases between them.

V and J are TRBV5-1 and TRBJ2-3, with 9 bases that match TRBD2. Germline-derived CDR1 and CDR2 are SGHRS and YFSETQ. The V gene end was trimmed by 2 bases and the J gene end by 6 bases; junction bases not matched to a gene: 10. CDR3 size: 16 residues. CDR3 residues: CASSFRSGGITDTQYF. The DNA for the CDR3 is TGCGCCAGCAGCTTTAGGAGCGGGGGGATTACGGATACGCAGTATTTT.

This clonotype was counted a few times. The chain is built from TRBV19 and TRBJ1-1; D is undetermined. Germline V lookup: CDR1 LNHDA, CDR2 SQIVND (reference sequence). Trimming removed 5 bases from V and 0 bases from J, with 10 bases in between. The CDR3 totals 14 residues. CDR3 sequence (DNA): TGTGCCAGTAGTCCCACGATAATGAACACTGAAGCTTTCTTT. Amino acids: CASSPTIMNTEAFF.

There are a few counts of this clonotype. A much larger clonotype is one base distant, so this may be a read error. V and J are TRBV7-3 and TRBJ2-1; 9 positions match TRBD2. The CDR3 covers 15 residues. The germline CDR1 and CDR2 sequences are SGHTA and FQGTGA. V shed 1 base and J 4 bases; nucleotides not matched to a gene: 2. Here the CDR3 DNA reads TGTGCCAGCAGCTTAAATAGCGGGAGTTACAATGAGCAGTTCTTC. Amino acids: CASSLNSGSYNEQFF.

This chain links TRBV12-3 or TRBV12-4 with TRBJ2-5, with 12 bases aligning to TRBD2. The CDR3 is 15 amino acids. Losses at the gene ends were 4 bases for V and 6 bases for J; bases not matched to a gene: 6. The CDR3 spells CASSWTSGALQTQYF. The CDR3 DNA reads TGTGCCAGCAGTTGGACTAGCGGGGCCCTGCAGACCCAGTACTTC.

This clonotype came up many times. For the CDR3, the DNA is TGTGCCAGCTCACCCAGAAGAAGCGGGGAGCTGTTTTTT. Its protein product is CASSPRRSGELFF. This rearrangement joins TRBV18 to TRBJ2-2; no firm D call. This CDR3 is built from 13 residues. Germline V gene lookup returns CDR1 KGHSH and CDR2 LQKENI. Trimming took off 3 bases at V and 7 bases at J, with 9 bases between the two ends.

This clonotype turned up a few times. This sequence joins TRBV19 and TRBJ1-5, with 9 bases lining up with TRBD1. The germline gives CDR1 LNHDA, CDR2 SQIVND (reference sequence). This CDR3 comprises 14 residues. V gave up 10 bases and J gave up 4 bases; unmatched junction bases: 8. CDR3 region: CATRGQGKNQPQHF. The CDR3 nucleotides read TGTGCCACCCGCGGACAGGGGAAAAATCAGCCCCAGCATTTT. Full variable domain (outside the CDR3, taken from reference TRBV19 and TRBJ1-5): DGGITQSPKYLFRKEGQNVTLSCEQNLNHDAMYWYRQDPGQGLRLIYYSQIVNDFQKGDIAEGYSVSREKKESFPLTVTSAQKNPTAFYLCATRGQGKNQPQHFGDGTRLSIL.